A single sample is the source of the 21 T cell receptor beta chains below, sequenced in a study of blood T cell repertoires in COVID-19. Only in-frame clones appear in the TCRdb table, and some are missing; sequencing was by immunoSEQ multiplex PCR. The table has around 270,000 clones, roughly 90% seen once. The specimen was peripheral blood. The receptors originated from a middle-aged man with acute or convalescent COVID-19.

The sample holds one count of this clone. This rearrangement joins TRBV7-9 to TRBJ1-2, with 7 nucleotides matching TRBD1. Trimming took 5 bases from V and 2 from J; bases not matched to a gene: 5. CDR3 size: 14 residues. Looked up from germline, CDR1 is SEHNR and CDR2 is FQNEAQ (reference sequence). In nucleotides, the CDR3 is TGTGCCAGCAGCCCTGGGACAGCAAACTATGGCTACACCTTC. It codes for CASSPGTANYGYTF.

This rearrangement joins TRBV3-1 (or the pseudogene TRBV3-2) to TRBJ1-3; 8 bases are a match to TRBD1. Germline CDR1 reads LGHDT; CDR2 reads YNNKEL (reference sequence). The CDR3 has 15 residues. The V and J ends lost 4 bases and 3 bases, in that order; junction bases with no gene match: 5. The CDR3 protein is CASSRSGGSGNTIYF. In DNA, the CDR3 is TGTGCCAGCAGCCGATCAGGGGGCAGTGGAAACACCATATATTTT.

The chain employs TRBV27 and TRBJ1-2, with a possible D match to TRBD1 (6 bases). CDR1 is MNHEY and CDR2 is SMNVEV in the germline V gene (reference sequence). The V and J ends lost 0 bases and 8 bases respectively, with 10 bases between them. The CDR3 is 13 amino acids. This CDR3 is CASSLSGGRGYTF. The CDR3 DNA sequence: TGTGCCAGCAGTTTATCAGGGGGTAGGGGCTACACCTTC.

The chain links TRBV2 to TRBJ2-1; 8 bases agree with TRBD2. V trimming: 4 bases; J trimming: 10 bases; junction bases outside the gene matches: 9. This CDR3 is built from 14 residues. CDR1 and CDR2 from the germline V gene are SNHLY and FYNNEI. DNA for the CDR3: TGTGCCAGCAGTGGAATCAGACTAGCGAGGGAGCAGTTCTTC. Translated: CASSGIRLAREQFF.

V usage is TRBV5-5 and J usage is TRBJ1-3, with D uncertain. The CDR3 runs 15 residues. Per germline, CDR1 SGHKS and CDR2 YYEKEE (reference sequence). Trimming stripped 3 bases from V and 0 bases from J, with 10 bases between. The CDR3 DNA follows: TGTGCCAGCAGCTCCACCGGGTCCTCTGGAAACACCATATATTTT. Its protein product is CASSSTGSSGNTIYF.

The chain joins TRBV2 to TRBJ1-2; D gene ambiguous. With 6 bases removed from V and 7 bases from J, the gap between germline ends came to 24 bases. Germline V gene lookup returns CDR1 SNHLY and CDR2 FYNNEI. This CDR3 comprises 16 residues. Here the CDR3 reads CASSPPAAFENPGYTF. DNA of the CDR3: TGTGCCAGCAGCCCTCCCGCGGCGTTCGAGAACCCTGGCTACACCTTC.

Comment on this clone: Other DNA sequences in this sample translate to the same CDR3. The V and J genes are TRBV5-5 and TRBJ1-2; 7 bases are a match to TRBD1. The CDR3 is made up of 14 amino acids. The germline CDR1 and CDR2 sequences are SGHKS and YYEKEE (reference sequence). Unmatched junction bases numbered 4, after V lost 3 bases and J lost 2 bases. For the CDR3, the DNA is TGTGCCAGCAGCTCGACAGGGTCCAACTATGGCTACACCTTC. Translated, it gives CASSSTGSNYGYTF.

In this sample, this clone turned up once. Other DNA sequences within the sample encode an identical CDR3. V and J are TRBV6-5 and TRBJ1-1; D gene ambiguous. CDR1 and CDR2 (germline): MNHEY, SVGAGI. V lost 6 bases and J 1 base, leaving 6 bases between the germline ends. The CDR3 is 12 residues long. The CDR3 nucleotides are TGTGCCAGCAGAGGCGGGAACACTGAAGCTTTCTTT. Encoded protein: CASRGGNTEAFF.

V is TRBV7-9 and J is TRBJ2-7, with TRBD1 as a possible D gene (6 bases). V shed 3 bases and J shed 7 bases, with 13 bases lying between them. This CDR3 has 13 amino acids. CDR1 and CDR2 (germline): SEHNR, FQNEAQ (reference sequence). The CDR3 protein is CASSFGQPSEQYF. The CDR3 DNA is TGTGCCAGCAGCTTCGGACAGCCGTCTGAGCAGTACTTC.

The genes are TRBV6-1 and TRBJ1-2; D not resolved. The germline V gene encodes CDR1 MNHNS and CDR2 SASEGT. V gave up 0 bases and J gave up 8 bases, with 13 bases separating them. CDR3 length equals 14 residues. Here the CDR3 DNA reads TGTGCCAGCAGTGAAGCGGGAGACGGGAAGGGCTACACCTTC. Protein sequence: CASSEAGDGKGYTF.

This clone is a singleton in its sample. This chain links TRBV5-4 with TRBJ1-4; D might be TRBD1 (6 bases). The CDR3 is made up of 15 amino acids. Germline V gives CDR1 SGHNT, CDR2 YYREEE (reference sequence). V was shortened by 0 bases and J by 10 bases, with 16 bases between the two germline ends. The CDR3 coding sequence is TGTGCCAGCAGCTTGGCCGGGACAAACAGTGGAAAACTGTTTTTT. This gives the protein CASSLAGTNSGKLFF.

This clone was picked up a small number of times. V usage is TRBV2 and J usage is TRBJ2-1, with D tentatively TRBD2 (6 bases). The CDR3 is made up of 15 amino acids. V was pared by 6 bases and J by 0 bases, with 12 bases between. Germline V lookup: CDR1 SNHLY, CDR2 FYNNEI. The CDR3 loop is CASRGTASSYNEQFF. DNA of the CDR3: TGTGCCAGCAGGGGGACTGCGAGCTCCTACAATGAGCAGTTCTTC.

For this clone: At the DNA level, this CDR3 is encoded by other sequences in the same sample as well. The chain carries TRBV3-1 (or the pseudogene TRBV3-2) and TRBJ2-7, with 7 bases that match TRBD1. Per germline, CDR1 LGHDT and CDR2 YNNKEL (reference sequence). This CDR3 is 14 amino acids long. Unmatched junction bases numbered 0, after V lost 1 base and J lost 0 bases. The CDR3 spells CASSQAGGSYEQYF. The CDR3 DNA follows: TGTGCCAGCAGCCAAGCAGGGGGCTCCTACGAGCAGTACTTC.

This chain links TRBV30 with TRBJ2-3, with 7 nucleotides matching TRBD1. This CDR3 region has 15 residues. Looked up from germline, CDR1 is GTSNPN and CDR2 is SVGIG (reference sequence). The V and J ends lost 3 bases and 2 bases, in that order; junction bases with no gene match: 8. CDR3 sequence reads: CAWREGAIITDTQYF. CDR3 DNA sequence: TGTGCCTGGAGAGAGGGGGCGATAATCACAGATACGCAGTATTTT.

The chain combines TRBV7-3 with TRBJ2-4; D possibly corresponds to TRBD1 (7 bases). CDR1 is SGHTA and CDR2 is FQGTGA in the germline V gene. V was trimmed by 5 bases and J by 6 bases, leaving 14 bases between them. This CDR3 comprises 14 residues. CDR3 loop: CASSQQGGGNIQYF. The CDR3 nucleotides read TGTGCCAGCAGCCAGCAGGGGGGTGGAAACATTCAGTACTTC.

The gene calls are TRBV30 and TRBJ2-3, with D perhaps TRBD1 (5 bases). The CDR3 sequence is 11 residues long. V was shortened by 8 bases and J by 5 bases, with 11 bases between the two germline ends. Per germline, CDR1 GTSNPN and CDR2 SVGIG (reference sequence). CDR3 DNA sequence: TGTGCCCTGAATACAGGAGATACGCAGTATTTT. Protein product: CALNTGDTQYF.

This chain uses TRBV10-3 with TRBJ2-2, with TRBD2 identical over 7 bases. Germline values: CDR1 ENHRY, CDR2 SYGVKD. CDR3 size: 16 residues. Unmatched junction bases numbered 10, after V lost 2 bases and J lost 7 bases. DNA for the CDR3: TGTGCCATCAGTGAGGGGCGACTAGCCGCGAGCGGGGAGCTGTTTTTT. Amino acids: CAISEGRLAASGELFF.

The CDR3 loop reads CASSSYGGGAYNEQFF. The DNA of the CDR3 is TGTGCCAGCAGCTCCTACGGGGGGGGCGCCTACAATGAGCAGTTCTTC. The gene calls are TRBV9 and TRBJ2-1, with 8 bases aligning to TRBD2. Trimming cost V 4 bases and J 2 bases; bases outside gene matches: 8. The CDR3 totals 16 residues. CDR1 SGDLS and CDR2 YYNGEE come from the germline V gene.

V is TRBV5-4 and J is TRBJ2-1; 7 bases map to TRBD1. Germline assignment: CDR1 SGHNT and CDR2 YYREEE (reference sequence). The CDR3 runs 12 residues. V lost 4 bases, J lost 7 bases, and 2 bases stayed unmatched. This CDR3 reads CASSPDRNEQFF. For the CDR3, the DNA is TGTGCCAGCAGCCCGGACAGGAATGAGCAGTTCTTC.

This clone has only one observation. The chain links TRBV6-1 to TRBJ1-4; D unresolved. Germline CDR1 and CDR2: MNHNS and SASEGT. The germline V and J ends were trimmed by 7 bases and 0 bases, with 12 bases remaining between them. The length of the CDR3 is 15 residues. This CDR3 is CASISVVSTNEKLFF. The DNA of the CDR3 is TGTGCCAGCATCTCTGTAGTCTCAACTAATGAAAAACTGTTTTTT.

The sample holds one count of this clone. The gene calls are TRBV11-2 and TRBJ1-4; D not certain. The V end was cut by 5 bases, the J end by 5 bases, with 15 bases between. Germline V CDR1 and CDR2: SGHAT, FQNNGV. The CDR3 has 15 amino acids. CDR3 DNA: TGTGCCAGCAGCCAAGACGGGGAACGAAATGAAAAACTGTTTTTT. Translating gives CASSQDGERNEKLFF.